This is a list of T cell receptor beta chains from one sample in a study of blood T cells in healthy people across ages. Each CDR3 protein gets one entry after TCRdb re-called the 5' RACE reads with MiXCR. Among some 850,000 distinct CDR3 sequences listed, under 30% were seen once. This same sample was also taken into another study, of T cells of mothers and their children.

The sequencing sample was made of blood. The source is a boy aged 10-17 years in good health. Both conserved end residues are part of each CDR3. The D gene is left open where the match is weak. Rows give clone size only sometimes, using once, few, many, or a class for an expanded clone.

>TRBV28|few|TRBJ1-4|TRBD1
CASRLTGAGEKLCF
TGTGCCAGCAGGCTGACAGGGGCGGGCGAAAAACTGTGTTTT
>TRBV29-1|few|TRBJ1-1|-
CSVRTEGEGRHEAFF
TGCAGCGTCCGAACCGAGGGTGAGGGCCGACATGAAGCTTTCTTT
>TRBV7-9|few|TRBJ2-5|-
CASSYGGPKETQYF
TGTGCCAGCAGCTATGGGGGGCCTAAAGAGACCCAGTACTTC
>TRBV3-1|-|TRBJ2-3|TRBD1
CASSQGVVRTDTQYF
TGTGCCAGCAGTCAGGGGGTGGTTCGCACAGATACGCAGTATTTT
>TRBV9|-|TRBJ1-2|-
CASSVGFTGSYGYTF
TGTGCCAGCAGCGTAGGCTTTACGGGTTCCTACGGCTACACCTTC
>TRBV6-1|few|TRBJ2-1|TRBD1
CASSEATGDEQFF
TGTGCCAGCAGTGAAGCAACAGGGGATGAGCAGTTCTTC
>TRBV28|-|TRBJ2-7|-
CASSIYRGTYEQYF
TGTGCCAGCAGTATCTACCGGGGAACCTACGAGCAGTACTTC
>TRBV12-3/TRBV12-4|-|TRBJ2-3|-
CASSSGTLDTQYF
TGTGCCAGCAGTTCCGGGACATTAGATACGCAGTATTTT
>TRBV6-1|-|TRBJ1-2|-
CASRLPDRNYGYTF
TGTGCCAGCAGACTCCCGGACAGAAACTATGGCTACACCTTC
>TRBV20-1|-|TRBJ2-1|TRBD1
CSARSPPQGQGYNEQFF
TGCAGTGCTAGATCTCCACCCCAGGGACAGGGCTACAATGAGCAGTTCTTC
>TRBV11-2|few|TRBJ2-1|-
CASSLVGPPVYNEQFF
TGTGCCAGCAGCTTAGTAGGGCCCCCAGTGTACAATGAGCAGTTCTTC
>TRBV4-2|-|TRBJ2-5|-
CVSSHSKSQETQYF
TGTGTCAGCAGCCACTCTAAATCCCAAGAGACCCAGTACTTC
>TRBV12-3/TRBV12-4|-|TRBJ2-7|-
CASSFSGLGYEQYF
TGTGCCAGCAGTTTTTCGGGCCTCGGGTACGAGCAGTACTTC
>TRBV12-3/TRBV12-4|-|TRBJ1-5|-
CASSSGTGELQPQHF
TGTGCCAGCAGTTCCGGGACTGGAGAGTTACAGCCCCAGCATTTT
>TRBV11-1|-|TRBJ2-3|-
CASSLIQAGDTQYF
TGTGCCAGCAGCTTAATACAGGCTGGGGATACGCAGTATTTT
>TRBV20-1|few|TRBJ2-1|TRBD2
CSAPGLVSYNEQFF
TGCAGTGCTCCCGGACTAGTCTCCTACAATGAGCAGTTCTTC
>TRBV25-1|-|TRBJ2-7|TRBD1
CASSRPGQQYEQYF
TGTGCCAGCAGCCGTCCGGGACAGCAGTACGAGCAGTACTTC
>TRBV20-1|-|TRBJ2-1|-
CSARPPTDGGEQFF
TGCAGTGCTAGACCTCCAACGGACGGGGGTGAGCAGTTCTTC
>TRBV27|-|TRBJ1-1|-
CASSAWRYTEAFF
TGTGCCAGCAGTGCCTGGAGGTACACTGAAGCTTTCTTT
>TRBV3-1|few|TRBJ2-1|-
CASSPEGAPYNEQFF
TGTGCCAGCAGTCCGGAGGGGGCACCATACAATGAGCAGTTCTTC
>TRBV2|few|TRBJ2-1|TRBD2
CASSGPGGAGNEQFF
TGTGCCAGCAGTGGCCCGGGGGGGGCCGGCAATGAGCAGTTCTTC
>TRBV12-3/TRBV12-4|once|TRBJ1-2|TRBD1
CASTRGPYGYTF
TGTGCCAGCACCAGGGGGCCGTATGGCTACACCTTC
>TRBV29-1|-|TRBJ2-1|TRBD2
CSVGRGGLDEQFF
TGCAGCGTTGGGCGGGGGGGCCTAGATGAGCAGTTCTTC
>TRBV29-1|many|TRBJ1-2|-
CSVEEGYGYTF
TGCAGCGTTGAAGAGGGCTATGGCTACACCTTC
>TRBV7-9|-|TRBJ2-5|-
CASSFGLRQETQYF
TGTGCCAGCAGCTTCGGACTTAGGCAAGAGACCCAGTACTTC
>TRBV7-2|-|TRBJ2-7|-
CASSFDRTRYEQYF
TGTGCCAGCAGCTTTGATAGGACTCGCTACGAGCAGTACTTC
>TRBV28|few|TRBJ2-7|-
CASSPQGNRSGYEQYF
TGTGCCAGCAGCCCTCAGGGCAATAGATCAGGCTACGAGCAGTACTTC
>TRBV2|-|TRBJ2-2|-
CASSEEGNTGELFF
TGTGCCAGCAGTGAAGAAGGGAACACCGGGGAGCTGTTTTTT
>TRBV6-2/TRBV6-3|-|TRBJ1-5|-
CASSSSRDALSAQPQHF
TGTGCCAGCAGTTCCTCACGGGACGCCCTGAGCGCTCAGCCCCAGCATTTT
>TRBV20-1|few|TRBJ1-1|-
CSARDKEGPNVAFF
TGCAGTGCTAGAGATAAGGAGGGGCCTAACGTAGCTTTCTTT
>TRBV5-1|-|TRBJ2-3|TRBD2
CASSLVPSGSTLGTQYF
TGCGCCAGCAGCTTGGTTCCTAGCGGGTCGACCTTAGGTACGCAGTATTTT
>TRBV18|-|TRBJ2-3|-
CASSPEGSDTQYF
TGTGCCAGCTCACCCGAAGGTTCAGATACGCAGTATTTT
>TRBV19|-|TRBJ1-4|-
CAAFDRRNEKLFF
TGTGCCGCCTTCGACAGGAGAAATGAAAAACTGTTTTTT
>TRBV2|-|TRBJ1-2|-
CASSVGQPLLSGYTF
TGTGCCAGCAGTGTGGGGCAGCCGCTTTTAAGTGGCTACACCTTC
>TRBV12-3/TRBV12-4|-|TRBJ2-7|TRBD1
CASYGTGDYEQYF
TGTGCCAGCTACGGGACAGGGGACTACGAGCAGTACTTC
>TRBV29-1|-|TRBJ2-2|TRBD1
CSAVSWGQGNPGELFF
TGCAGCGCAGTTAGTTGGGGACAGGGGAATCCCGGGGAGCTGTTTTTT
>TRBV6-1|few|TRBJ1-2|-
CASSKRGRPYGYTF
TGTGCCAGCAGTAAAAGGGGACGACCGTATGGCTACACCTTC
>TRBV27|-|TRBJ2-2|-
CASSSPSAGTGELFF
TGTGCCAGCAGTTCCCCCAGCGCGGGTACCGGGGAGCTGTTTTTT
>TRBV7-2|-|TRBJ2-7|-
CASSLAGFYEQYF
TGTGCCAGCAGCTTAGCAGGGTTCTACGAGCAGTACTTC
>TRBV4-1|few|TRBJ2-1|TRBD2
CASSQVPGLVSNEQFF
TGCGCCAGCAGCCAAGTACCGGGACTAGTATCCAATGAGCAGTTCTTC
>TRBV19|few|TRBJ2-3|-
CASSKVSTDTQYF
TGTGCCAGTAGCAAGGTTAGCACAGATACGCAGTATTTT
>TRBV7-9|-|TRBJ2-5|TRBD2
CASSSVGGISQQYF
TGTGCCAGCAGCTCTGTGGGGGGGATTTCCCAGCAGTACTTC
>TRBV7-2|-|TRBJ2-1|-
CASSLRDFHRNEQFF
TGTGCCAGCAGCCTACGGGACTTCCATCGGAATGAGCAGTTCTTC
>TRBV5-1|-|TRBJ1-1|-
CASSSGQFPEAFF
TGCGCCAGCAGCTCAGGACAGTTCCCTGAAGCTTTCTTT
>TRBV2|once|TRBJ2-1|-
CASRALDVSSYNEQFF
TGTGCCAGCAGGGCCCTCGACGTGAGCTCCTACAATGAGCAGTTCTTC
>TRBV9|few|TRBJ2-3|-
CASSGPSDAHTDTQYF
TGTGCCAGCAGCGGACCCTCTGACGCGCACACAGATACGCAGTATTTT
>TRBV7-9|-|TRBJ2-5|TRBD1
CASSGAGTGGPETQYF
TGTGCCAGCAGCGGAGCCGGGACAGGGGGACCCGAGACCCAGTACTTC
>TRBV5-1|few|TRBJ2-7|TRBD1
CASSPGTGRMWEQYF
TGCGCCAGCAGCCCCGGGACAGGGAGAATGTGGGAGCAGTACTTC
>TRBV5-1|-|TRBJ2-5|TRBD1
CASSLQGVEESQYF
TGCGCCAGCAGCTTGCAGGGGGTTGAAGAGTCCCAGTACTTC
>TRBV7-9|few|TRBJ2-7|TRBD2
CASSSYNQRSGTYYEQYF
TGTGCCAGCAGCTCATACAACCAACGTAGCGGGACCTACTACGAGCAGTACTTC
>TRBV3-1|-|TRBJ2-5|-
CASSQGSSPETQYF
TGTGCCAGCAGCCAAGGTAGCTCCCCTGAGACCCAGTACTTC
>TRBV6-6|-|TRBJ1-3|-
CASSSEGAGNTIYF
TGTGCCAGCAGCTCCGAGGGAGCGGGAAACACCATATATTTT
>TRBV9|-|TRBJ2-3|-
CASSVVATDTQYF
TGTGCCAGCAGCGTAGTCGCCACAGATACGCAGTATTTT
>TRBV28|few|TRBJ2-4|-
CASSQLEGEDIQYF
TGTGCCAGCAGTCAACTAGAAGGTGAAGACATTCAGTACTTC
>TRBV7-3|few|TRBJ2-3|TRBD2
CASSLTALAGGRDTQYF
TGTGCCAGCAGCTTAACGGCGCTAGCGGGGGGGCGTGATACGCAGTATTTT
>TRBV7-6|once|TRBJ2-7|-
CASSLVGGMAYEQYF
TGTGCCAGCAGCTTAGTGGGGGGCATGGCCTACGAGCAGTACTTC
>TRBV28|-|TRBJ2-5|-
CASSLFDYRQETQYF
TGCGCCAGCAGTTTATTTGACTACCGTCAGGAGACCCAGTACTTC